The T cell receptor (beta chain) described here comes from a study of T cell responses to AZD1222 COVID-19 vaccine. Background on the study: It was second doses at about 4 or about 12 weeks that were pooled.

The CDR3 has 17 residues. J lost 7 bases, V lost 4 bases, and 17 bases had no gene match. Germline V CDR1 and CDR2: LNHDA, SQIVND (reference sequence). Profiling relied on immunoSEQ multiplex PCR, and the TCRdb table lists in-frame clones only, not all of them. The sample shows approximately 100,000 clones, about 89% of them seen only once. Study-wide findings and caveats: An increase in Spike-specific TCR breadth and depth was observed after two AZD1222 doses. Repertoires were sampled only after the peak T cell response. Clonal diversity was possibly underestimated; the donors were predominantly white British and more often female.

With regard to this clone: The antigen remains undetermined.

This TCR was sampled from an adult in good health. The V and J genes are TRBV19 and TRBJ2-5, with TRBD1 identical over 8 bases. The sequenced sample was peripheral blood, obtained on day 0 of AZD1222 vaccination. The DNA for the CDR3 is TGTGCCAGTAGTACGACTCGGACAGGGTACTATCGGGGGACCCAGTACTTC. Residues: CASSTTRTGYYRGTQYF.